Below, 32 T cell receptor beta chains from the same sample are listed, as sequenced in a study of identical twins. TCRdb ran MiXCR on the 5' RACE reads and lists one entry per CDR3 protein. The sample holds hundreds of thousands of distinct CDR3 sequences; less than 9.5% are singletons and the top ten take 5% to 6.5%. The sequenced sample consisted of memory (CD45RO+) T cells sorted from blood. The receptors shown here come from a woman aged 18-29 years in good health.

This rearrangement joins TRBV6-6 to TRBJ1-1; no clear D gene. This CDR3 comprises 13 residues. Germline values: CDR1 MNHNY, CDR2 SVGAGI (reference sequence). Trimming removed 2 bases from V and 4 bases from J, with 8 bases in between. The CDR3 loop is CASSYGDGTEAFF. As DNA, the CDR3 is TGTGCCAGCAGTTACGGGGATGGCACTGAAGCTTTCTTT.

A few counts support this clonotype. This chain uses TRBV6-1 with TRBJ2-1; D unresolved. Per germline, CDR1 MNHNS and CDR2 SASEGT. Trimming pared 2 bases from V and 6 bases from J, leaving 11 bases between. This CDR3 contains 14 residues. CDR3 DNA: TGTGCCAGCAGTGAAAATGGGCCCCTCAATGAGCAGTTCTTC. Protein: CASSENGPLNEQFF.

The table lists this clonotype with a few counts. The chain is built from TRBV7-9 and TRBJ2-1; D is undetermined. Trimming shortened V by 6 bases and J by 4 bases, and 13 bases separated the two germline ends. Germline CDR1 and CDR2: SEHNR and FQNEAQ (reference sequence). The CDR3 spans 14 residues. The CDR3 loop is CASSPPVVYNEQFF. The CDR3 DNA is TGTGCCAGCAGTCCCCCAGTAGTGTACAATGAGCAGTTCTTC.

The table lists this clonotype with many counts. This chain uses TRBV19 with TRBJ2-1; 9 bases match TRBD2. Germline V gene lookup returns CDR1 LNHDA and CDR2 SQIVND (reference sequence). Unmatched junction bases numbered 8, after V lost 6 bases and J lost 5 bases. The CDR3 covers 15 residues. This chain's CDR3 is CASSGIAGAHNEQFF. The CDR3 DNA follows: TGTGCCAGTAGCGGAATAGCGGGAGCCCACAATGAGCAGTTCTTC.

This clonotype was seen more than once but under ten times. This chain links TRBV2 with TRBJ2-7, with 8 nucleotides matching TRBD2. V lost 2 bases, J lost 5 bases, and 2 bases stayed unmatched. The CDR3 loop spans 13 amino acids. CDR1 is SNHLY, CDR2 FYNNEI, per germline. The CDR3: CASSETGGHEQYF. The CDR3 bases are TGTGCCAGCAGTGAAACGGGGGGGCACGAGCAGTACTTC.

This clonotype came up many times. This chain links TRBV12-3 or TRBV12-4 with TRBJ1-5; D gene uncertain. V was clipped by 3 bases and J by 6 bases, with 6 bases between them. The CDR3 runs 12 residues. CDR3 DNA: TGTGCCAGCAGTTTTCGCCGTCAGCCCCAGCATTTT. Protein product: CASSFRRQPQHF.

This clonotype has a count of ten or more. This chain links TRBV25-1 with TRBJ1-5; D not resolved. CDR3 size: 13 residues. V was shortened by 3 bases and J by 7 bases, with 10 bases between the two germline ends. From germline, CDR1 is MGHDK and CDR2 SYGVNS. The CDR3 DNA follows: TGTGCCAGCAGTGACGAGGAAACCCAGCCCCAGCATTTT. This codes for CASSDEETQPQHF.

This clonotype was recorded many times. The chain recombines TRBV7-8 with TRBJ2-7; D possibly corresponds to TRBD2 (5 bases). Trimming took off 5 bases at V and 3 bases at J, with 11 bases between the two ends. The CDR3 consists of 13 residues. The germline CDR1 and CDR2 sequences are SGHVS and FQNEAQ. The CDR3: CASSIDGNYEQYF. The CDR3 DNA is TGTGCCAGCAGCATTGACGGGAACTACGAGCAGTACTTC.

The rearrangement links TRBV11-1 to TRBJ2-3; 9 bases agree with TRBD2. CDR1 and CDR2 (germline): SGHAT, FQDESV (reference sequence). Trimming cost V 1 base and J 4 bases; bases outside gene matches: 12. The CDR3 is made up of 18 amino acids. CDR3 amino acids: CASSLVGAGLAISDTQYF. The CDR3 nucleotides are TGTGCCAGCAGCTTAGTGGGGGCGGGACTAGCAATTTCAGATACGCAGTATTTT.

This clonotype came up a few times. The J gene is TRBJ2-1, the V gene TRBV12-3 or TRBV12-4; TRBD1 agrees at 7 bases. With V trimmed by 5 bases and J by 5 bases, 6 bases remained unmatched. This CDR3 is built from 14 residues. DNA of the CDR3: TGTGCCAGCAGTGGACAGGTGAATAACAATGAGCAGTTCTTC. This translates into CASSGQVNNNEQFF.

This clonotype was detected only a few times. V gene TRBV5-5 combines with J gene TRBJ2-1; D perhaps matches TRBD2 (6 bases). Trimming stripped 3 bases from V and 6 bases from J, with 16 bases between. Germline V gene data show CDR1 as SGHKS and CDR2 as YYEKEE (reference sequence). This CDR3 is 15 amino acids long. CDR3 amino acids: CASSYRLGGRNEQFF. The CDR3 DNA sequence: TGTGCCAGCAGCTACAGACTAGGAGGGCGCAATGAGCAGTTCTTC. The whole variable domain, filled in from reference TRBV5-5 and TRBJ2-1, reads DAGVTQSPTHLIKTRGQQVTLRCSPISGHKSVSWYQQVLGQGPQFIFQYYEKEERGRGNFPDRFSARQFPNYSSELNVNALLLGDSALYLCASSYRLGGRNEQFFGPGTRLTVL.

This clonotype showed up just a few times. The V gene is TRBV29-1, the J gene TRBJ2-3; D is uncertain. Germline assignment: CDR1 SQVTM and CDR2 ANQGSEA. Trimming took 8 bases from V and 3 from J, leaving 9 bases between them. CDR3 size: 11 residues. CDR3 protein: CSSAKTDTQYF. CDR3 sequence (DNA): TGCAGCTCCGCTAAAACAGATACGCAGTATTTT.

This chain connects TRBV20-1 to TRBJ2-1; a weak D match, TRBD2 (6 bases). The V end lost 0 bases, the J end lost 0 bases, and 12 bases lay between the germline ends. Germline CDR1 and CDR2: DFQATT and SNEGSKA (reference sequence). The CDR3 runs 16 residues. The CDR3 nucleotides are TGCAGTGCTAGAGATATAGGGAGGAGCTCCTACAATGAGCAGTTCTTC. Its protein product is CSARDIGRSSYNEQFF.

This clonotype has more than one count but fewer than ten. The CDR3 region has the DNA TGTGCCAGCAGCTTCCAGGGGGGGACAGTCTACGAGCAGTACTTC. It translates to CASSFQGGTVYEQYF. The chain couples TRBV7-2 to TRBJ2-7, with D perhaps matching TRBD1 or TRBD2 (7 bases each). CDR1 is SGHTA, CDR2 FQGNSA, per germline. V was pared by 3 bases and J by 3 bases, with 15 bases between. The CDR3 runs to 15 residues.

This clonotype was seen many times. The genes are TRBV6-2 or TRBV6-3 and TRBJ2-2; D call uncertain. The CDR3 spans 10 residues. Per germline, CDR1 MNHEY and CDR2 SVGEGT. Trimming shortened V by 8 bases and J by 7 bases, and 5 bases separated the two germline ends. CDR3 in amino acids: CASGLGELFF. The CDR3, as DNA: TGTGCCAGCGGGCTCGGGGAGCTGTTTTTT.

The chain uses TRBV11-2 and TRBJ2-1; 7 nucleotides line up with TRBD2. V lost 4 bases, J lost 4 bases, and 7 bases stayed unmatched. Germline V gene sequence: CDR1 SGHAT, CDR2 FQNNGV. This CDR3 contains 15 residues. This chain's CDR3 is CASSWGGLKYNEQFF. The CDR3 region has the DNA TGTGCCAGCAGCTGGGGGGGTCTCAAATACAATGAGCAGTTCTTC.

This clonotype has just a few counts. The chain uses TRBV20-1 and TRBJ2-7; TRBD1 might be the D (6 bases). Trimming removed 3 bases from V and 2 bases from J, with 17 bases in between. CDR1 and CDR2 from the germline V gene are DFQATT and SNEGSKA (reference sequence). The CDR3 extends over 15 amino acids. As DNA, the CDR3 is TGCAGTGCTAGGCCGAGGGGGACAATACCCTACGAGCAGTACTTC. Protein product: CSARPRGTIPYEQYF.

In its sample, this clonotype was seen a few times. The V call is TRBV10-1, the J call TRBJ1-3, with D maybe TRBD1 (5 bases). The V end lost 1 base, the J end lost 0 bases, and 13 bases lay between the germline ends. The CDR3 length is 17 residues. Germline values: CDR1 WNHNN, CDR2 SYGVQD (reference sequence). The CDR3 loop is CASSEFDEGNSGNTIYF. CDR3 nucleotide sequence: TGCGCCAGCAGTGAGTTTGACGAGGGGAACTCTGGAAACACCATATATTTT.

The J gene is TRBJ2-7, the V gene TRBV3-1; D unclear. This CDR3 has 17 residues. Germline CDR1 and CDR2: LGHDT and YNNKEL (reference sequence). V lost 4 bases, J lost 1 base, and 20 bases lay in between. The CDR3 loop reads CASSPQVSWVLSYEQYF. CDR3 bases: TGTGCCAGCAGCCCGCAGGTCTCTTGGGTCTTATCCTACGAGCAGTACTTC.

This clonotype appeared many times. J is TRBJ2-1 and V is TRBV7-2; 10 nucleotides match TRBD2. Trimming removed 5 bases from V and 4 bases from J; junction bases left unmatched: 5. This CDR3 contains 15 residues. Germline CDR1 reads SGHTA; CDR2 reads FQGNSA. CDR3 sequence reads: CASSPTSGTYNEQFF. The CDR3 DNA sequence: TGTGCCAGCAGCCCTACTAGCGGGACTTACAATGAGCAGTTCTTC. The full variable domain, rest sourced from reference TRBV7-2 and TRBJ2-1, is GAGVSQSPSNKVTEKGKDVELRCDPISGHTALYWYRQSLGQGLEFLIYFQGNSAPDKSGLPSDRFSAERTGGSVSTLTIQRTQQEDSAVYLCASSPTSGTYNEQFFGPGTRLTVL.

Ten or more counts support this clonotype. The V and J genes are TRBV20-1 and TRBJ1-1; D call uncertain. The ends were cut back, 6 bases at V and 0 bases at J, with 8 bases in the middle. Germline-derived CDR1 and CDR2 are DFQATT and SNEGSKA (reference sequence). The CDR3 sequence is 12 residues long. The CDR3 DNA reads as TGCAGTGCCCCTCCGCTGAACACTGAAGCTTTCTTT. Amino acid sequence: CSAPPLNTEAFF.

The rearrangement links TRBV27 to TRBJ2-3; 9 bases fit TRBD1. This CDR3 contains 17 residues. With 8 bases clipped from V and 4 bases from J, the junction kept 16 bases outside the gene matches. The germline V gene has CDR1 MNHEY and CDR2 SMNVEV (reference sequence). The CDR3 nucleotides are TGTGCCAGCTCCCCTTTGGGGGGACAGGGTGCGGCAGATACGCAGTATTTT. It is translated as CASSPLGGQGAADTQYF.

The V gene is TRBV12-5, the J gene TRBJ2-3; TRBD1 aligns across 9 bases. Per germline, CDR1 LGHNT and CDR2 FRNRAP. CDR3 size: 15 residues. Trimming at V came to 7 bases and at J to 3 bases, leaving 8 bases not matched to a gene. The DNA of the CDR3 is TGTGCTAGTGTAGAGGGACAGGGTTGGACAGATACGCAGTATTTT. It codes for CASVEGQGWTDTQYF.

This clonotype was counted many times. CDR3 nucleotide sequence: TGCGCCAGCAGCCGACTTTCGAGGGGCGGGCTCTCCTACAATGAGCAGTTCTTC. This gives the protein CASSRLSRGGLSYNEQFF. The chain employs TRBV4-3 and TRBJ2-1; D could derive from TRBD1 or TRBD2 (5 bases each). V gave up 4 bases and J gave up 0 bases, with 19 bases separating them. This CDR3 is 18 amino acids long. Germline V gene sequence: CDR1 LGHNA, CDR2 YSLEER.

V gene TRBV11-2 combines with J gene TRBJ2-1; a possible D gene is TRBD2 (7 bases). Between the trimmed V and J ends, which lost 7 bases and 6 bases, there was a span of 16 bases. Germline V lookup: CDR1 SGHAT, CDR2 FQNNGV. This CDR3 spans 14 amino acids. The CDR3 nucleotides read TGTGCCAGCATCCAGCGGGGCAGGGGCAATGAGCAGTTCTTC. Translating gives CASIQRGRGNEQFF.

This clonotype occurred a few times. The CDR3 is CSVIWTSYNEQFF. The CDR3 bases are TGCAGCGTCATCTGGACCTCCTACAATGAGCAGTTCTTC. The chain combines TRBV29-1 with TRBJ2-1; D unresolved. Trimming left V 6 bases short and J 0 bases short, with 9 bases between. This CDR3 has 13 amino acids. CDR1 is SQVTM, CDR2 ANQGSEA, per germline.

Only a few counts were recorded for this clonotype. At one boundary the junction diverges from the germline segment, which might be a read error. V gene TRBV19 combines with J gene TRBJ1-5; TRBD1 agrees at 12 bases. This CDR3 region has 15 residues. Germline CDR1 and CDR2: LNHDA and SQIVND (reference sequence). As DNA, the CDR3 is TGTGCCAGTAGTCCCGGGACAGGGGGCAAACAGCCCCAGCATTTT. Translating gives CASSPGTGGKQPQHF.

This clonotype was recorded at least ten times. This chain joins TRBV12-3 or TRBV12-4 and TRBJ2-4, with TRBD1 identical over 11 bases. V shed 6 bases and J 0 bases; nucleotides not matched to a gene: 4. The CDR3 totals 16 residues. The CDR3 protein is CASSSGTGGAKNIQYF. Here the CDR3 DNA reads TGTGCCAGCAGCTCCGGGACAGGGGGAGCCAAAAACATTCAGTACTTC.

This clonotype was seen more than once but under ten times. V and J are TRBV12-3 or TRBV12-4 and TRBJ2-7; D remains unclear. The CDR3 runs to 20 residues. V was clipped by 6 bases and J by 2 bases, with 32 bases between them. CDR3 sequence reads: CASSTERRNLVGPITYEQYF. CDR3 nucleotide sequence: TGTGCCAGCAGCACCGAGAGGAGAAACCTCGTTGGCCCCATTACCTACGAGCAGTACTTC.

The table lists this clonotype with a few counts. The chain recombines TRBV20-1 with TRBJ2-1, with 11 nucleotides matching TRBD2. The CDR3 is 16 amino acids. After removal of 0 bases from V and 5 bases from J, the junction contained 6 bases not matched to a gene. Looked up from germline, CDR1 is DFQATT and CDR2 is SNEGSKA (reference sequence). This CDR3 reads CSARDWGLAVDNEQFF. The CDR3 DNA follows: TGCAGTGCTAGAGATTGGGGACTAGCGGTAGACAATGAGCAGTTCTTC.

The chain combines TRBV20-1 with TRBJ1-2, with 10 bases identical to TRBD1. The germline gives CDR1 DFQATT, CDR2 SNEGSKA (reference sequence). The CDR3 spans 16 residues. With 6 bases clipped from V and 3 bases from J, the junction kept 13 bases outside the gene matches. The DNA of the CDR3 is TGCAGTGCCCAACCCCCCACCGGGACAGGGGACTATGGCTACACCTTC. This translates into CSAQPPTGTGDYGYTF.

The chain combines TRBV18 with TRBJ2-5; 8 bases agree with TRBD2. This CDR3 has 16 residues. Looked up from germline, CDR1 is KGHSH and CDR2 is LQKENI. V was pared by 2 bases and J by 1 base, with 6 bases of the junction left unmatched. CDR3 bases: TGTGCCAGCTCACCAGCGGGCGGGGGGTCCCAAGAGACCCAGTACTTC. Translation gives CASSPAGGGSQETQYF. Complete variable domain (other parts from reference TRBV18 and TRBJ2-5): NAGVMQNPRHLVRRRGQEARLRCSPMKGHSHVYWYRQLPEEGLKFMVYLQKENIIDESGMPKERFSAEFPKEGPSILRIQQVVRGDSAAYFCASSPAGGGSQETQYFGPGTRLLVL.